This T cell receptor beta chain was recorded in a study of cytomegalovirus exposure and HLA in healthy donors. Notes on the study in general: Cytomegalovirus association was assigned to about 150 TCR beta chains.

This CDR3 is 21 amino acids long. TCRdb keeps only in-frame clones here, not all; method: immunoSEQ multiplex PCR. The table lists some 110,000 clones, roughly nine tenths of them singletons, with around 1.9% in the top ten. As concerns this clone: Its antigen is unknown.

The sequencing sample was made of PBMCs. The rearrangement links TRBV1 to TRBJ2-5; the table calls TRBD2, which could not be checked here. TRBV1 is an annotated pseudogene. The source is a young woman in good health and CMV-seropositive. This CDR3 is CTSSQRRGLNSGGLSQETQYF. CDR3 DNA sequence: TGCACCAGCAGCCAGCGGCGAGGTTTGAATAGCGGGGGTCTGAGCCAAGAGACCCAGTACTTC.